The 13 T cell receptor beta chains below come from one sample, sequenced in a study of T cells in tumors after PD-1 blockade. Data came from immunoSEQ multiplex PCR; TCRdb stores just in-frame clones and leaves some out. This table holds 45,000 to 50,000 clones, more than 60% found once. The sequencing here drew on PBMCs, taken before anti-PD-1 therapy. The receptors were gathered from a human donor with advanced basal cell or squamous cell carcinoma (not recorded which).

This clone was recorded only once. The rearrangement uses TRBV11-1 and TRBJ1-6; 9 bases align to TRBD1. V lost 5 bases to trimming and J lost 6 bases; unmatched junction nucleotides: 8. CDR1 and CDR2 from the germline V gene are SGHAT and FQDESV (reference sequence). The CDR3 contains 16 residues. The CDR3 loop is CASSTGTGSVNSPLHF. The CDR3 DNA reads as TGTGCCAGCAGCACCGGGACAGGGTCCGTTAATTCACCCCTCCACTTT. The full variable domain, in which reference TRBV11-1 and TRBJ1-6 provide the parts outside the CDR3, is EAEVAQSPRYKITEKSQAVAFWCDPISGHATLYWYRQILGQGPELLVQFQDESVVDDSQLPKDRFSAERLKGVDSTLKIQPAELGDSAMYLCASSTGTGSVNSPLHFGNGTRLTVT.

This clone appeared a few times. CDR3 loop: CSVAPGTGNTEAFF. In DNA form, the CDR3 reads TGCAGCGTCGCGCCGGGAACGGGGAACACTGAAGCTTTCTTT. The chain has TRBV29-1 and TRBJ1-1; D uncertain. Germline CDR1 SQVTM, CDR2 ANQGSEA. The ends were cut back, 6 bases at V and 1 base at J, with 15 bases in the middle. This CDR3 spans 14 amino acids.

The gene calls are TRBV27 and TRBJ2-5; D gene uncertain. V lost 5 bases and J 5 bases, leaving 15 bases between the germline ends. The CDR3 has 14 amino acids. CDR1 and CDR2 from the germline V gene are MNHEY and SMNVEV (reference sequence). This CDR3 reads CASSPWAGRETQYF. DNA of the CDR3: TGTGCCAGCAGTCCCTGGGCAGGCAGGGAGACCCAGTACTTC.

The chain joins TRBV28 to TRBJ1-1; D not certain. The length of the CDR3 is 14 residues. Germline CDR1 MDHEN, CDR2 SYDVKM. Trimming cost V 6 bases and J 1 base, with 12 bases left between them. The chain's CDR3 is CASSPSTANTEAFF. CDR3 DNA: TGTGCCAGCAGCCCGTCGACCGCGAACACTGAAGCTTTCTTT.

This clone occurred a few times. The V and J genes are TRBV24-1 and TRBJ2-2; D is undetermined. The CDR3 spans 14 residues. The V end lost 8 bases, the J end lost 0 bases, and 9 bases lay between the germline ends. Germline lookup yields CDR1 KGHDR and CDR2 SFDVKD. The CDR3 is CATMAETNTGELFF. For the CDR3, the DNA is TGTGCCACCATGGCGGAGACGAACACCGGGGAGCTGTTTTTT.

The V gene is TRBV29-1, the J gene TRBJ2-3; possible D gene TRBD2, 6 bases. This CDR3 has 15 residues. The V gene's germline CDR1 is SQVTM and CDR2 ANQGSEA. Trimming took off 3 bases at V and 3 bases at J, with 16 bases between the two ends. In DNA, the CDR3 is TGCAGCGTTGATGCGGACCGGGCGGGAACAGATACGCAGTATTTT. It codes for CSVDADRAGTDTQYF.

V is TRBV28 and J is TRBJ1-5; 7 bases fit TRBD1. J gave up 3 bases and V 3 bases, and 5 bases lay outside the gene matches. Germline V gene sequence: CDR1 MDHEN, CDR2 SYDVKM. The CDR3 totals 15 residues. CDR3 residues: CASSLLQGTNQPQHF. CDR3 bases: TGTGCCAGCAGTTTGCTACAGGGGACCAATCAGCCCCAGCATTTT.

The chain has TRBV19 and TRBJ1-5, with a tentative D call TRBD1 (5 bases). CDR3 length: 14 residues. Per germline, CDR1 LNHDA and CDR2 SQIVND (reference sequence). V lost 9 bases and J 0 bases, leaving 12 bases between the germline ends. The DNA of the CDR3 is TGTGCCAGCACACAGGACCATAGCAATCAGCCCCAGCATTTT. Protein product: CASTQDHSNQPQHF.

This rearrangement joins TRBV28 to TRBJ1-5, with D possibly TRBD1 on 5 matching bases. V was trimmed by 6 bases and J by 1 base, leaving 19 bases between them. Germline CDR1 MDHEN, CDR2 SYDVKM. The CDR3 runs to 17 residues. The DNA for the CDR3 is TGTGCCAGCAGGTACGGGGGAACGCGTTTGAGCAATCAGCCCCAGCATTTT. It yields the protein CASRYGGTRLSNQPQHF.

The genes are TRBV7-9 and TRBJ1-3; D unclear. V was shortened by 5 bases and J by 4 bases, with 12 bases between the two germline ends. Germline values: CDR1 SEHNR, CDR2 FQNEAQ (reference sequence). There are 14 residues in the CDR3. This CDR3 reads CASSADGEGNTIYF. DNA for the CDR3: TGTGCCAGCAGCGCGGACGGAGAAGGAAACACCATATATTTT. Full variable domain (remainder filled in from reference TRBV7-9 and TRBJ1-3): DTGVSQNPRHKITKRGQNVTFRCDPISEHNRLYWYRQTLGQGPEFLTYFQNEAQLEKSRLLSDRFSAERPKGSFSTLEIQRTEQGDSAMYLCASSADGEGNTIYFGEGSWLTVV.

The J gene is TRBJ2-7, the V gene TRBV5-6; 7 nucleotides line up with TRBD1. The junction had 7 bases not matched to a gene; V was cut back by 4 bases and J by 3 bases. The CDR3 runs 14 residues. From germline, CDR1 is SGHDT and CDR2 YYEEEE. DNA of the CDR3: TGTGCCAGCAGCCTCCAGACAGGGATCTACGAGCAGTACTTC. Translation gives CASSLQTGIYEQYF.

This clone has just one count. The chain couples TRBV27 to TRBJ2-2, with D possibly called TRBD1 or TRBD2 (6 bases each). The length of the CDR3 is 14 residues. Germline V gene data show CDR1 as MNHEY and CDR2 as SMNVEV (reference sequence). V was shortened by 9 bases and J by 1 base, with 12 bases between the two germline ends. CDR3 in amino acids: CASKGGRNTGELFF. CDR3 DNA sequence: TGTGCCAGTAAAGGGGGGAGGAACACCGGGGAGCTGTTTTTT.

The chain is built from TRBV2 and TRBJ2-5, with 8 bases fitting TRBD2. V trimming: 3 bases; J trimming: 4 bases; junction bases outside the gene matches: 13. Germline CDR1 SNHLY, CDR2 FYNNEI. The CDR3 is 17 residues long. In nucleotides, the CDR3 is TGTGCCAGCAGTGACGGGACTAGGTTTCGTGGGTCAGAGACCCAGTACTTC. It specifies CASSDGTRFRGSETQYF.